These T cell receptor beta chains were read from a single sample in a study of regulatory T cells in long-lasting Graves disease. One entry per CDR3 protein results from TCRdb running MiXCR on the multiplex PCR reads. The table includes approximately 400,000 distinct CDR3 sequences, less than 25% detected once. The source was peripheral blood mononuclear cells (PBMCs), collected when the disease was refractory, from a patient treated with antithyroid drugs. The receptors originated from a female donor with Graves disease. CDR3s leave out the opening cysteine and the closing phenylalanine or tryptophan.

CDR3: ASSHGWEQY
V: TRBV11-2
J: TRBJ2-7

CDR3: ASSFGLYGYT
V: TRBV28
J: TRBJ1-2

CDR3: ASSGPLAAPNTGELF
V: TRBV2
J: TRBJ2-2

CDR3: ASSQGVAGGAQY
V: TRBV5-4
J: TRBJ2-5

CDR3: ASGGGLTYEQY
V: TRBV12-3/TRBV12-4
J: TRBJ2-7

CDR3: ASSPRGPRDGYT
V: TRBV13
J: TRBJ1-2

CDR3: ASSFQGEGKAF
V: TRBV7-8
J: TRBJ1-1

CDR3: ASTAEETWGNTGELF
V: TRBV6-1
J: TRBJ2-2

CDR3: ASTRMANTGELF
V: TRBV19
J: TRBJ2-2

CDR3: ATGLAGVVDQETQY
V: TRBV7-2
J: TRBJ2-5

CDR3: SARDVFQTPNTGELF
V: TRBV20-1
J: TRBJ2-2

CDR3: ASMRGELRTYEQF
V: TRBV6-2/TRBV6-3
J: TRBJ2-1

CDR3: ASSQENTGELF
V: TRBV4-2
J: TRBJ2-2

CDR3: ASSLGILGQGLYEQY
V: TRBV7-2
J: TRBJ2-7

CDR3: AWSGGPETQY
V: TRBV30
J: TRBJ2-5

CDR3: ASSLGAGGVETQY
V: TRBV27
J: TRBJ2-5

CDR3: AWSVLGGYT
V: TRBV30
J: TRBJ1-2